This is a list of T cell receptor beta chains from one sample in a study of cytomegalovirus exposure and HLA in healthy donors. The protocol was immunoSEQ multiplex PCR, while the TCRdb copy is restricted to in-frame clones and leaves out a portion. In the table there are some 120,000 clones, less than 85% of which are singletons. Sample: PBMCs. These receptors originate from a male donor in good health and CMV-seronegative. Each CDR3 is given with its conserved first and last residue. A D gene is named only where the DNA matches it firmly. Only part of the rows carry a size: once, few, many, or a class if the clone is expanded.

j_call clone_size d_call cdr3_length v_call cdr3_aa cdr3_nt
TRBJ2-2 . . 17 TRBV4-3 CASSDGGGLRGTGELFF TGCGCCAGCAGCGATGGCGGGGGCCTTCGAGGCACCGGGGAGCTGTTTTTT
TRBJ2-7 . TRBD2 16 TRBV28 CASSYSLAGQVYEQYF TGTGCCAGCAGTTACTCACTAGCGGGACAAGTATACGAGCAGTACTTC
TRBJ1-5 . . 15 TRBV5-1 CASSLAEGSNQPQHF TGCGCCAGCAGCTTGGCAGAGGGAAGCAATCAGCCCCAGCATTTT
TRBJ2-7 . . 15 TRBV6-1 CASSLETGGLDEQYF TGTGCCAGCAGTCTAGAGACTGGGGGCCTTGACGAGCAGTACTTC
TRBJ2-7 . . 14 TRBV18 CASSPQNFLGEQYF TGTGCCAGCTCACCACAGAACTTCCTAGGCGAGCAGTACTTC
TRBJ2-4 few TRBD1 15 TRBV28 CASTSGGVQSNIQYF TGTGCCAGCACCTCAGGGGGCGTACAATCAAACATTCAGTACTTC
TRBJ2-6 . TRBD1 18 TRBV10-3 CAISGTPGQGTGANVLTF TGTGCCATCAGTGGGACCCCGGGACAGGGAACTGGGGCCAACGTCCTGACTTTC
TRBJ2-2 . . 15 TRBV7-3 CASSLRGRNTGELFF TGTGCCAGCAGCCTTAGGGGGAGAAACACCGGGGAGCTGTTTTTT
TRBJ1-6 . TRBD1 16 TRBV27 CASSFYGQGYNSPLHF TGTGCCAGCAGTTTCTACGGACAGGGGTATAATTCACCCCTCCACTTT
TRBJ1-2 . . 13 TRBV9 CASWNGGIYGYTF TGTGCCAGCTGGAACGGGGGGATCTATGGCTACACCTTC
TRBJ2-2 once . 15 TRBV11-3 CASGQGGGGAGELFF TGTGCCAGCGGACAAGGGGGAGGGGGGGCCGGGGAGCTGTTTTTT
TRBJ1-3 . TRBD1 16 TRBV7-2 CASSLWTGWDGNTIYF TGTGCCAGCAGCCTTTGGACAGGTTGGGATGGAAACACCATATATTTT
TRBJ2-1 few TRBD2 12 TRBV11-3 CASSSRGDEQFF TGTGCCAGCAGCTCCCGGGGGGATGAGCAGTTCTTC
TRBJ2-3 . . 16 TRBV4-2 CASSQDRGSATDTQYF TGTGCCAGCAGCCAAGATCGGGGTAGCGCGACAGATACGCAGTATTTT
TRBJ1-2 . . 14 TRBV19 CASSPRTENYGYTF TGTGCCAGTAGTCCCCGGACAGAAAACTATGGCTACACCTTC
TRBJ1-1 . . 13 TRBV29-1 CSVEVQTPSQAFF TGCAGCGTTGAAGTTCAGACACCGTCGCAAGCTTTCTTT
TRBJ2-2 . TRBD2 14 TRBV19 CASSTGREVGELFF TGTGCCAGTAGTACCGGGAGGGAGGTCGGGGAGCTGTTTTTT
TRBJ2-5 . TRBD1 16 TRBV28 CASSFKQGEQQETQYF TGTGCCAGCAGTTTTAAGCAGGGGGAACAACAAGAGACCCAGTACTTC
TRBJ1-1 once TRBD1 12 TRBV29-1 CSVVGQGAEAFF TGCAGCGTTGTAGGACAGGGGGCTGAAGCTTTCTTT
TRBJ1-1 . TRBD1 15 TRBV25-1 CASGPQGGWNTEAFF TGTGCCAGCGGACCACAGGGGGGATGGAACACTGAAGCTTTCTTT
TRBJ1-1 . TRBD1 13 TRBV6-5 CASSLTGATEAFF TGTGCCAGCAGCCTCACAGGGGCCACTGAAGCTTTCTTT
TRBJ2-7 . TRBD1 14 TRBV19 CASRPGQGFNEQYF TGTGCCAGTAGGCCGGGACAGGGTTTTAACGAGCAGTACTTC
TRBJ2-1 . . 14 TRBV9 CASSVGGNYNEQFF TGTGCCAGCAGCGTAGGCGGGAATTACAATGAGCAGTTCTTC
TRBJ2-2 . . 13 TRBV6-4 CASSDGPTGELFF TGTGCCAGCAGTGATGGCCCTACCGGGGAGCTGTTTTTT
TRBJ1-4 once TRBD1 15 TRBV18 CASSLRQGAREKLFF TGTGCCAGCTCACTAAGACAGGGGGCGCGCGAAAAACTGTTTTTT
TRBJ2-5 few . 13 TRBV10-3 CAIGPTRKETQYF TGTGCCATCGGACCGACTAGAAAAGAGACCCAGTACTTC
TRBJ1-1 . . 16 TRBV6-5 CASSYPSTGVGTEAFF TGTGCCAGCAGTTACCCATCGACCGGGGTGGGCACTGAAGCTTTCTTT
TRBJ2-2 . TRBD1 14 TRBV10-3 CATSPGQAQAWLFF TGTGCCACCTCTCCGGGACAGGCCCAAGCGTGGCTGTTTTTT
TRBJ2-4 . . 16 TRBV5-1 CASSLDLRGTKNIQYF TGCGCCAGCAGCTTGGACCTCCGAGGGACCAAAAACATTCAGTACTTC
TRBJ2-3 few . 16 TRBV5-4 CASSLGGLTSTDTQYF TGTGCCAGCAGCCTGGGAGGCCTCACTAGCACAGATACGCAGTATTTT
TRBJ2-1 . . 12 TRBV7-9 CASSPLNPGKFF TGTGCCAGCAGCCCGCTCAATCCAGGGAAATTCTTC
TRBJ2-3 . TRBD2 15 TRBV7-2 CASSLVAGGTDTQYF TGTGCCAGCAGCTTAGTCGCGGGGGGCACAGATACGCAGTATTTT
TRBJ1-5 . . 15 TRBV10-3 CAISPMGGSDQPQHF TGTGCCATCAGCCCCATGGGGGGGTCGGATCAGCCCCAGCATTTT
TRBJ2-3 . TRBD1 16 TRBV27 CASSSQGRGWTDTQYF TGTGCCAGCAGTTCTCAGGGCAGGGGGTGGACAGATACGCAGTATTTT
TRBJ2-7 . . 14 TRBV28 CASSPRLAGYEQYF TGTGCCAGCAGTCCGCGACTGGCGGGGTACGAGCAGTACTTC
TRBJ2-1 . . 15 TRBV19 CASSIREEPYNEQFF TGTGCCAGTAGTATCCGAGAGGAGCCCTACAATGAGCAGTTCTTC
TRBJ1-5 . . 12 TRBV5-4 CASSLGLGPQHF TGTGCCAGCAGCTTGGGTCTAGGGCCCCAGCATTTT
TRBJ1-1 . . 15 TRBV28 CASSFPGGGRAVAFF TGTGCCAGCAGTTTCCCCGGAGGAGGAAGGGCAGTCGCTTTCTTT
TRBJ1-1 . . 13 TRBV7-9 CSSSWTQNTEAFF TGTTCCAGCAGCTGGACACAGAACACTGAAGCTTTCTTT
TRBJ2-3 . . 14 TRBV19 CASSIELTSDTQYF TGTGCCAGTAGTATAGAACTCACGTCAGATACGCAGTATTTT
TRBJ2-7 . TRBD1 16 TRBV29-1 CSVEVKDRGYTYEQYF TGCAGCGTTGAAGTGAAGGACAGGGGCTACACCTACGAGCAGTACTTC
TRBJ1-6 . TRBD1 13 TRBV28 CASSLTGGSPLHF TGTGCCAGCAGTTTAACAGGGGGATCACCCCTCCACTTT
TRBJ1-1 . . 14 TRBV7-9 CASSPSVSNTEAFF TGTGCCAGCAGCCCTTCCGTTTCGAACACTGAAGCTTTCTTT
TRBJ1-2 . TRBD1 15 TRBV10-1 CASSEATGGIYGYTF TGCGCCAGCAGTGAGGCAACAGGGGGAATCTATGGCTACACCTTC
TRBJ1-2 . . 14 TRBV5-6 CASSLAGGDYGYTF TGTGCCAGCAGCTTGGCTGGGGGGGATTATGGCTACACCTTC
TRBJ2-2 few TRBD2 16 TRBV19 CASSNLLAGGTGELFF TGTGCCAGTAGCAACCTACTAGCGGGAGGGACCGGGGAGCTGTTTTTT
TRBJ2-6 . . 15 TRBV5-1 CASSLEVSGANGLTF TGCGCCAGCAGCTTGGAGGTCTCTGGGGCCAACGGCCTGACTTTC
TRBJ2-3 . TRBD2 15 TRBV7-2 CASSPSSGSADTQYF TGTGCCAGCAGCCCGTCTAGCGGGAGTGCAGATACGCAGTATTTT
TRBJ2-5 few . 15 TRBV9 CASSVGPAGKETQYF TGTGCCAGCAGCGTAGGTCCGGCAGGGAAAGAGACCCAGTACTTC
TRBJ1-1 once TRBD1 15 TRBV5-1 CASSLSPGGDTEAFF TGCGCCAGCAGCTTGAGCCCAGGGGGTGACACTGAAGCTTTCTTT
TRBJ2-2 . TRBD1 16 TRBV12-5 CASGAWVGGRTGELFF TGTGCTAGTGGAGCCTGGGTAGGGGGCCGTACCGGGGAGCTGTTTTTT
TRBJ2-6 once TRBD1 18 TRBV7-9 CASSPRTGGGSGANVLTF TGTGCCAGCAGCCCACGGACAGGGGGCGGCTCTGGGGCCAACGTCCTGACTTTC
TRBJ1-2 . . 14 TRBV11-2 CASSLGRGGQGYTF TGTGCCAGCAGCTTAGGAAGAGGTGGGCAGGGGTACACCTTC
TRBJ2-2 few . 15 TRBV19 CASSPTTTGTGELFF TGTGCCAGTAGTCCCACCACGACGGGGACCGGGGAGCTGTTTTTT
TRBJ2-4 . . 15 TRBV7-9 CASSLDFGEKNIQYF TGTGCCAGCAGCTTAGATTTTGGGGAGAAGAACATTCAGTACTTC